These 15 T cell receptor beta chains share one sample of origin, sequenced in a study of T cell changes during pregnancy in multiple sclerosis. The protocol was immunoSEQ multiplex PCR, while the TCRdb copy is restricted to in-frame clones and leaves out a portion. Of tens of thousands of clones detected, 90% to 95% appear once; the ten largest clones hold roughly 1.2%. The sequences come from peripheral blood, collected in the third trimester of pregnancy. The receptor source for this set is a female donor with multiple sclerosis, enrolled in a pregnancy study.

This chain links TRBV19 with TRBJ1-2; TRBD1 matches at 11 bases. The CDR3 spans 12 residues. Germline values: CDR1 LNHDA, CDR2 SQIVND (reference sequence). J was trimmed by 6 bases and V by 9 bases; bases with no gene match: 3. CDR3 region: CASKGQGDGYTF. The CDR3 nucleotides read TGTGCCAGCAAGGGACAGGGGGATGGCTACACCTTC.

This sequence joins TRBV6-5 and TRBJ1-4, with 7 nucleotides matching TRBD1. The V and J ends lost 6 bases and 8 bases, in that order; junction bases with no gene match: 6. The germline CDR1 and CDR2 sequences are MNHEY and SVGAGI. This CDR3 region has 13 residues. The CDR3 nucleotides are TGTGCCAGCAGCGAGACAGGGCCCGAAAAACTGTTTTTT. Its translation is CASSETGPEKLFF.

The chain employs TRBV11-2 and TRBJ2-2; 7 bases are shared with TRBD2. V lost 5 bases and J lost 3; bases outside the gene matches: 12. The CDR3 has 17 amino acids. From germline, CDR1 is SGHAT and CDR2 FQNNGV. The CDR3 protein is CASSPFRGEIHTGELFF. CDR3 bases: TGTGCCAGCAGCCCTTTCCGGGGGGAGATCCACACCGGGGAGCTGTTTTTT.

V gene TRBV28 combines with J gene TRBJ2-3; D is possibly TRBD1 (6 bases). Germline values: CDR1 MDHEN, CDR2 SYDVKM. There are 13 residues in the CDR3. Trimming cost V 11 bases and J 0 bases, with 12 bases left between them. The CDR3 coding sequence is TGTGCCTTCCGGGACACGAGCACAGATACGCAGTATTTT. It codes for CAFRDTSTDTQYF.

The CDR3 reads CASSEAGMETQYF. The CDR3 DNA sequence: TGCGCCAGCAGTGAGGCGGGAATGGAGACCCAGTACTTC. The rearrangement uses TRBV10-2 and TRBJ2-5, with a tentative D call TRBD2 (6 bases). CDR1 WSHSY and CDR2 SAAADI come from the germline V gene. Trimming took 2 bases from V and 5 from J, leaving 9 bases between them. This CDR3 comprises 13 residues.

This chain joins TRBV7-6 and TRBJ2-1; D gene uncertain. The CDR3 runs to 13 residues. CDR1 SGHVS and CDR2 FNYEAQ come from the germline V gene. Trimming left V 4 bases short and J 8 bases short, with 12 bases between. CDR3 sequence (DNA): TGTGCCAGCAGCTACTTCGCGATGGATGAGCAGTTCTTC. Protein: CASSYFAMDEQFF.

The chain employs TRBV6-5 and TRBJ2-7; D is unresolved. V was clipped by 6 bases and J by 2 bases, with 11 bases between them. CDR1 is MNHEY and CDR2 is SVGAGI in the germline V gene. The CDR3 contains 13 residues. For the CDR3, the DNA is TGTGCCAGCAGCCTTCAGTCCACCTACGAGCAGTACTTC. This translates into CASSLQSTYEQYF.

On this clone: A read error may produce the germline difference seen at one junction end. The chain recombines TRBV9 with TRBJ2-1; maybe TRBD2 (6 bases). Per germline, CDR1 SGDLS and CDR2 YYNGEE. The CDR3 runs to 15 residues. This CDR3 reads CASSVEGLGYSEQFF. The CDR3 DNA sequence: TGTGCCAGCAGCGTGGAGGGCTTAGGCTACAGTGAGCAGTTCTTC.

This sequence joins TRBV10-1 and TRBJ1-1, with a weak D call TRBD1 (6 bases). Germline lookup yields CDR1 WNHNN and CDR2 SYGVQD (reference sequence). Trimming left V 3 bases short and J 5 bases short, with 13 bases between. The CDR3 contains 14 residues. CDR3 DNA sequence: TGCGCCAGCAGTGACGGAGCAGGGGTTACTGAAGCTTTCTTT. This sequence encodes CASSDGAGVTEAFF.

The rearrangement uses TRBV7-3 and TRBJ2-4, with 9 bases fitting TRBD1. With V trimmed by 5 bases and J by 9 bases, 8 bases remained unmatched. Germline values: CDR1 SGHTA, CDR2 FQGTGA. The CDR3 extends over 14 amino acids. CDR3 region: CASSPTGGAGIQYF. The CDR3 coding sequence is TGTGCCAGCAGCCCTACAGGGGGCGCCGGCATTCAGTACTTC.

The sample holds a few counts of this clone. The J gene is TRBJ1-1, the V gene TRBV4-1; maybe TRBD1 (5 bases). V was cut by 4 bases and J by 0 bases, with 12 bases left in between. There are 15 residues in the CDR3. The germline gives CDR1 MGHRA, CDR2 YSYEKL. CDR3 loop: CASSPPTEMNTEAFF. In DNA, the CDR3 is TGCGCCAGCAGCCCGCCGACAGAGATGAACACTGAAGCTTTCTTT.

This sequence joins TRBV27 and TRBJ1-5; D is possibly TRBD1 (5 bases). The V end was cut by 5 bases, the J end by 0 bases, with 8 bases between. The CDR3 has 14 amino acids. CDR1 and CDR2 from the germline V gene are MNHEY and SMNVEV (reference sequence). CDR3 loop: CASSKGYSNQPQHF. DNA of the CDR3: TGTGCCAGCAGTAAGGGGTATAGCAATCAGCCCCAGCATTTT.

Here the CDR3 DNA reads TGTGCCAGCAGCACCCGACAGGGGGCATTGTCCTACGAGCAGTACTTC. It yields the protein CASSTRQGALSYEQYF. The rearrangement joins TRBV7-9 to TRBJ2-7; 10 bases map to TRBD1. CDR3 length: 16 amino acids. J gave up 1 base and V 5 bases, and 8 bases lay outside the gene matches. The germline V gene encodes CDR1 SEHNR and CDR2 FQNEAQ (reference sequence).

The V gene is TRBV6-5, the J gene TRBJ2-1, with 11 bases identical to TRBD2. Germline values: CDR1 MNHEY, CDR2 SVGAGI. J lost 5 bases, V lost 4 bases, and 4 bases had no gene match. The CDR3 consists of 15 residues. In DNA form, the CDR3 reads TGTGCCAGCAGTTTCGGACTAGCGGGCCACAATGAGCAGTTCTTC. Residues: CASSFGLAGHNEQFF.

Only one count was recorded for this clone. The rearrangement links TRBV9 to TRBJ2-3, with D possibly matching TRBD2 (5 bases). In germline, CDR1 is SGDLS, CDR2 YYNGEE. This CDR3 contains 17 residues. Trimming stripped 0 bases from V and 1 base from J, with 15 bases between. In DNA form, the CDR3 reads TGTGCCAGCAGCGTAGGAGGAGCGGTCTACCGCACAGATACGCAGTATTTT. The encoded protein is CASSVGGAVYRTDTQYF.